These 5 T cell receptor beta chains share one sample of origin, sequenced in a study of blood T cell repertoires in COVID-19. The method was immunoSEQ multiplex PCR; TCRdb's version includes in-frame clones alone and lacks a portion of them. Of 270,000 or so clones listed, roughly 84% are singletons. What was sequenced was PBMCs or T cells enriched from blood (not recorded which). Receptor source: a man in his forties or fifties who had recovered from COVID-19.

The V and J genes are TRBV5-1 and TRBJ1-2, with TRBD1 matching over 8 bases. Per the germline V gene, CDR1 is SGHRS and CDR2 is YFSETQ. CDR3 length equals 14 residues. The V gene end was trimmed by 7 bases and the J gene end by 5 bases; junction bases not matched to a gene: 10. In DNA form, the CDR3 reads TGCGCCAGCGCGAATCCGGGACAGGTTTATGGCTACACCTTC. Protein product: CASANPGQVYGYTF.

This chain uses TRBV5-1 with TRBJ1-1; D possibly corresponds to TRBD1 (5 bases). Germline V gene sequence: CDR1 SGHRS, CDR2 YFSETQ. The CDR3 is 13 residues long. V lost 4 bases, J lost 2 bases, and 9 bases lay in between. CDR3 nucleotide sequence: TGCGCCAGCAGCCTGGGGACTAACACTGAAGCTTTCTTT. Amino acids: CASSLGTNTEAFF.

V and J are TRBV14 and TRBJ1-1, with D possibly TRBD1 on 6 matching bases. V lost 1 base to trimming and J lost 6 bases, with 9 bases between them. The CDR3 extends over 13 amino acids. Per germline, CDR1 SGHDN and CDR2 FVKESK. CDR3 nucleotides: TGTGCCAGCAGCCAAGTCAGGGGCCCTGAAGCTTTCTTT. This encodes CASSQVRGPEAFF.

V and J are TRBV14 and TRBJ2-1, with a tentative D call TRBD2 (6 bases). The CDR3 covers 16 residues. Trimming cost V 0 bases and J 10 bases, with 19 bases left between them. CDR1 SGHDN and CDR2 FVKESK come from the germline V gene. DNA for the CDR3: TGTGCCAGCAGCCAAGATCTTTTCGGGAGCCATCAAGAGCAGTTCTTC. This codes for CASSQDLFGSHQEQFF.

The chain is built from TRBV28 and TRBJ1-6; 9 positions agree with TRBD1. The CDR3 covers 15 residues. Losses at the gene ends were 6 bases for V and 4 bases for J; bases not matched to a gene: 4. Germline-derived CDR1 and CDR2 are MDHEN and SYDVKM. CDR3 residues: CASRGQGVYNSPLHF. In DNA, the CDR3 is TGTGCCAGCAGGGGACAGGGCGTTTATAATTCACCCCTCCACTTT.